The 32 T cell receptor beta chains reported below all come from one sample, sequenced in a study of cytomegalovirus exposure and HLA in healthy donors. Both 60 Vbeta primers and 13 Jbeta primers went into the PCR. Assay: immunoSEQ multiplex PCR; the TCRdb copy retains only in-frame clones and omits some. The sample consists of 100,000 to 150,000 clones, about 76% of them appearing once. Sequencing was carried out using PBMCs. All receptors come from a middle-aged man in good health and CMV-seropositive.

The rearrangement joins TRBV21-1 to TRBJ2-7; the table's TRBD1 call for D was not verified on the DNA. TRBV21-1 is a pseudogene segment. The CDR3 runs 14 residues. CDR3 sequence (DNA): TGTGCCAGCAGCAAATGCCAGTCCTCCTACGAGCAGTACTTC. It translates to CASSKCQSSYEQYF.

J is TRBJ1-5 and V is TRBV27; 7 bases align to TRBD1. This CDR3 contains 18 residues. The trim removed 2 bases at V and 0 bases at J, leaving 10 bases unmatched. Germline V gene lookup returns CDR1 MNHEY and CDR2 SMNVEV (reference sequence). CDR3 sequence: CASSLIGDRLYSNQPQHF. The CDR3 coding sequence is TGTGCCAGCAGTTTAATTGGGGACAGACTTTATAGCAATCAGCCCCAGCATTTT.

The chain employs TRBV28 and TRBJ2-7; D unclear. Germline V gene data show CDR1 as MDHEN and CDR2 as SYDVKM. The CDR3 has 12 residues. V lost 7 bases to trimming and J lost 0 bases, with 7 bases between them. The CDR3 nucleotides read TGTGCCAGCACCCCTCGCTCCTACGAGCAGTACTTC. It encodes CASTPRSYEQYF.

V is TRBV27 and J is TRBJ1-2, with D possibly being TRBD1 (6 bases). The germline gives CDR1 MNHEY, CDR2 SMNVEV (reference sequence). Trimming removed 7 bases at V and 0 bases at J, with 18 bases between. The CDR3 totals 16 residues. As DNA, the CDR3 is TGTGCCAGCACGCGGGGGGCAGGAGGAGCTAACTATGGCTACACCTTC. The encoded protein is CASTRGAGGANYGYTF.

The CDR3 nucleotides are TGTGCCAGCAGCCCGCCGGGACAGGGGGCCGGCTACACCTTC. This translates into CASSPPGQGAGYTF. The V call is TRBV7-9, the J call TRBJ1-2; 12 bases fit TRBD1. With 5 bases clipped from V and 8 bases from J, the junction kept 6 bases outside the gene matches. This CDR3 is built from 14 residues. Germline CDR1 SEHNR, CDR2 FQNEAQ (reference sequence).

The CDR3 nucleotides are TGTGCCAGCAGCGTAGAGGCTACAGTAAACTATGGCTACACCTTC. This codes for CASSVEATVNYGYTF. V and J are TRBV9 and TRBJ1-2; D gene unclear. Trimming took 0 bases from V and 2 from J, leaving 11 bases between them. The length of the CDR3 is 15 residues. Germline lookup yields CDR1 SGDLS and CDR2 YYNGEE.

The CDR3 loop reads CATSSEQGARGNQPQHF. CDR3 sequence (DNA): TGTGCCACCAGCAGTGAACAGGGGGCTCGGGGCAATCAGCCCCAGCATTTT. This chain joins TRBV15 and TRBJ1-5; 9 bases fit TRBD1. CDR3 length equals 17 residues. With 3 bases clipped from V and 2 bases from J, the junction kept 8 bases outside the gene matches. CDR1 and CDR2 from the germline V gene are LNHNV and YYDKDF (reference sequence).

The gene calls are TRBV19 and TRBJ2-3; 10 bases match TRBD2. Germline V lookup: CDR1 LNHDA, CDR2 SQIVND (reference sequence). V lost 7 bases to trimming and J lost 1 base; unmatched junction nucleotides: 8. CDR3 size: 16 residues. CDR3 amino acids: CASTTPGTSGTDTQYF. The CDR3 coding sequence is TGTGCCAGTACCACGCCCGGGACTAGCGGCACAGATACGCAGTATTTT.

V and J are TRBV12-5 and TRBJ2-2; 8 bases are a match to TRBD1. V lost 7 bases and J lost 6; bases outside the gene matches: 10. This CDR3 is 15 amino acids long. CDR1 and CDR2 from the germline V gene are LGHNT and FRNRAP. In DNA, the CDR3 is TGTGCTAGTGCCCGGTCGACACAGGGGGCCGGGGAGCTGTTTTTT. This codes for CASARSTQGAGELFF.

This clone was seen a few times. V usage is TRBV28 and J usage is TRBJ2-2; 9 nucleotides match TRBD1. The CDR3 has 16 amino acids. The V gene's germline CDR1 is MDHEN and CDR2 SYDVKM. After removal of 2 bases from V and 8 bases from J, the junction contained 9 bases not matched to a gene. The CDR3 region is CASSLIGTGLQGELFF. The CDR3 DNA is TGTGCCAGCAGTTTAATAGGGACAGGGTTACAGGGGGAGCTGTTTTTT.

The chain uses TRBV4-1 and TRBJ2-7; 10 bases match TRBD2. The CDR3 consists of 16 residues. After removal of 0 bases from V and 7 bases from J, the junction contained 9 bases not matched to a gene. The germline V gene encodes CDR1 MGHRA and CDR2 YSYEKL. CDR3 nucleotide sequence: TGCGCCAGCAGCCAAGAAAAAGCGGGAGGGCCTCGGGAGCAGTACTTC. This encodes CASSQEKAGGPREQYF.

V gene TRBV29-1 combines with J gene TRBJ2-7; no reliable D call. V shed 4 bases and J shed 3 bases, with 7 bases lying between them. Germline values: CDR1 SQVTM, CDR2 ANQGSEA. This CDR3 has 11 residues. The CDR3 DNA sequence: TGCAGCGTTGGGCAGAACTACGAGCAGTACTTC. Amino acid sequence: CSVGQNYEQYF.

The CDR3 sequence: CASSLPQGLPQEQYF. For the CDR3, the DNA is TGTGCCAGCAGCCTGCCGCAGGGACTTCCCCAAGAGCAGTACTTC. The V and J genes are TRBV2 and TRBJ2-7; D perhaps matches TRBD2 (6 bases). Trimming shortened V by 6 bases and J by 7 bases, and 22 bases separated the two germline ends. The CDR3 is 15 amino acids. Germline V gene lookup returns CDR1 SNHLY and CDR2 FYNNEI.

The chain carries TRBV5-1 and TRBJ1-1; no clear D gene. CDR3 length equals 14 residues. V gave up 0 bases and J gave up 1 base, with 7 bases separating them. Germline V CDR1 and CDR2: SGHRS, YFSETQ. The CDR3, as DNA: TGCGCCAGCAGCTTGGGCGGCTCGAACACTGAAGCTTTCTTT. The encoded protein is CASSLGGSNTEAFF.

The V and J genes are TRBV5-6 and TRBJ2-5; 9 nucleotides match TRBD1. Germline V gene lookup returns CDR1 SGHDT and CDR2 YYEEEE. The CDR3 is 17 residues long. V shed 4 bases, J shed 5 bases, and the junction held 15 bases outside the gene matches. CDR3 sequence (DNA): TGTGCCAGCAGCCAAGGGGGGACAGGGACCTTGGGGGAGACCCAGTACTTC. Amino acid sequence: CASSQGGTGTLGETQYF.

This clone appeared a single time. The rearrangement joins TRBV19 to TRBJ2-6; D is ambiguous. The V end lost 8 bases, the J end lost 0 bases, and 14 bases lay between the germline ends. Germline CDR1 is LNHDA and CDR2 is SQIVND (reference sequence). CDR3 length: 16 amino acids. CDR3 sequence: CASLPEFLSGANVLTF. The DNA for the CDR3 is TGTGCCAGTCTGCCGGAGTTCCTCTCTGGGGCCAACGTCCTGACTTTC. Together with reference TRBV19 and TRBJ2-6, the CDR3 gives the full variable domain: DGGITQSPKYLFRKEGQNVTLSCEQNLNHDAMYWYRQDPGQGLRLIYYSQIVNDFQKGDIAEGYSVSREKKESFPLTVTSAQKNPTAFYLCASLPEFLSGANVLTFGAGSRLTVL.

The rearrangement links TRBV5-1 to TRBJ2-7; 9 bases are shared with TRBD1. CDR1 and CDR2 from the germline V gene are SGHRS and YFSETQ. The CDR3 sequence is 17 residues long. Trimming removed 0 bases from V and 4 bases from J; junction bases left unmatched: 11. CDR3: CASSLGGRGTGLYEQYF. CDR3 sequence (DNA): TGCGCCAGCAGCTTGGGGGGACGGGGGACAGGGTTGTACGAGCAGTACTTC.

The chain recombines TRBV28 with TRBJ2-5; 13 nucleotides match TRBD2. Germline CDR1 reads MDHEN; CDR2 reads SYDVKM. The V and J ends lost 5 bases and 5 bases, in that order; junction bases with no gene match: 5. The CDR3 sequence is 15 residues long. CDR3 region: CASSLLAGGPETQYF. The CDR3 DNA sequence: TGTGCCAGCAGTCTACTAGCGGGAGGGCCGGAGACCCAGTACTTC.

The genes are TRBV21-1 and TRBJ1-1. TRBV21-1 is labeled a pseudogene. This CDR3 has 10 residues. The CDR3 coding sequence is TGTGCCAGCAAGAGGGTAGTTGCTTTCTTT. This gives the protein CASKRVVAFF.

The V and J genes are TRBV27 and TRBJ2-6; D is perhaps TRBD2 (5 bases). The CDR3 totals 15 residues. The ends were cut back, 2 bases at V and 3 bases at J, with 8 bases in the middle. The germline V gene encodes CDR1 MNHEY and CDR2 SMNVEV (reference sequence). The DNA for the CDR3 is TGTGCCAGCAGTTTAAAGCGGTATGGGGCCAACGTCCTGACTTTC. It translates to CASSLKRYGANVLTF.

CDR3 sequence: CASSLAALRLSQETQYF. DNA for the CDR3: TGTGCCAGCAGCTTGGCCGCACTGAGACTTTCACAAGAGACCCAGTACTTC. The chain links TRBV5-5 to TRBJ2-5; D unresolved. This CDR3 comprises 17 residues. CDR1 is SGHKS, CDR2 YYEKEE, per germline (reference sequence). V shed 0 bases and J shed 2 bases, with 17 bases lying between them. The entire variable domain, with the rest obtained from reference TRBV5-5 and TRBJ2-5, is as follows: DAGVTQSPTHLIKTRGQQVTLRCSPISGHKSVSWYQQVLGQGPQFIFQYYEKEERGRGNFPDRFSARQFPNYSSELNVNALLLGDSALYLCASSLAALRLSQETQYFGPGTRLLVL.

CDR3 coding DNA: TGCGCCAGCAGAACGACGGGACAGATGAACACTGAAGCTTTCTTT. The encoded protein is CASRTTGQMNTEAFF. The chain employs TRBV5-1 and TRBJ1-1; 7 bases are a match to TRBD1. This CDR3 has 15 residues. Germline trimming cut 5 bases from V and 0 bases from J; bases unmatched to any gene: 7. Germline assignment: CDR1 SGHRS and CDR2 YFSETQ.

The chain is built from TRBV27 and TRBJ2-7; D possibly corresponds to TRBD2 (5 bases). The CDR3 is 14 amino acids. Germline CDR1 reads MNHEY; CDR2 reads SMNVEV (reference sequence). Trimming took 7 bases from V and 2 from J, leaving 15 bases between them. The CDR3, as DNA: TGTGCCAGCACCCCTACGGGGAAACCCTACGAGCAGTACTTC. Residues: CASTPTGKPYEQYF.

J is TRBJ2-7 and V is TRBV11-2; 7 bases are shared with TRBD1. The CDR3 runs 16 residues. CDR1 is SGHAT and CDR2 is FQNNGV in the germline V gene. V shed 2 bases and J 0 bases; nucleotides not matched to a gene: 7. The DNA for the CDR3 is TGTGCCAGCAGCTTAACCCGACAGGGCAGCTCCTACGAGCAGTACTTC. Its protein is CASSLTRQGSSYEQYF. Filled out from reference TRBV11-2 and TRBJ2-7, the complete variable domain reads EAGVAQSPRYKIIEKRQSVAFWCNPISGHATLYWYQQILGQGPKLLIQFQNNGVVDDSQLPKDRFSAERLKGVDSTLKIQPAKLEDSAVYLCASSLTRQGSSYEQYFGPGTRLTVT.

In its sample, this clone was seen once. This rearrangement joins TRBV2 to TRBJ2-7; no clear D gene. Germline CDR1 SNHLY, CDR2 FYNNEI. The V and J ends lost 8 bases and 4 bases respectively, with 6 bases between them. The CDR3 runs 10 residues. CDR3 amino acids: CASGQYEQYF. The CDR3 DNA reads TGTGCCAGCGGGCAGTACGAGCAGTACTTC. Combining the CDR3 with reference TRBV2 and TRBJ2-7 gives the whole variable domain EPEVTQTPSHQVTQMGQEVILRCVPISNHLYFYWYRQILGQKVEFLVSFYNNEISEKSEIFDDQFSVERPDGSNFTLKIRSTKLEDSAMYFCASGQYEQYFGPGTRLTVT.

This clone was detected only once. The CDR3 DNA reads as TGTGCCAGCAGTATAGACTACAATGAGCAGTTCTTC. Residues: CASSIDYNEQFF. The genes are TRBV2 and TRBJ2-1; D ambiguous. The length of the CDR3 is 12 residues. The V and J ends lost 5 bases and 3 bases respectively, with 5 bases between them. Germline CDR1 reads SNHLY; CDR2 reads FYNNEI.

This clone came up a few times. This chain connects TRBV19 to TRBJ1-6; 8 bases agree with TRBD1. Germline V gene sequence: CDR1 LNHDA, CDR2 SQIVND (reference sequence). V shed 8 bases and J 7 bases; nucleotides not matched to a gene: 10. CDR3 length equals 15 residues. CDR3 region: CASRLDRGVNSPLHF. The CDR3 bases are TGTGCCAGTCGATTAGACAGGGGAGTCAATTCACCCCTCCACTTT.

The chain recombines TRBV28 with TRBJ1-1, with 7 bases identical to TRBD1. J lost 11 bases, V lost 5 bases, and 8 bases had no gene match. Germline loops: CDR1 MDHEN, CDR2 SYDVKM. The CDR3 is 12 residues long. The CDR3 DNA reads TGTGCCAGCAGTCTGACAGGGTCGGGGGCTTTCTTT. It codes for CASSLTGSGAFF.

In this sample, this clone turned up a few times. The rearrangement links TRBV19 to TRBJ2-5, with TRBD1 as a possible D gene (6 bases). Trimming cost V 3 bases and J 7 bases, with 18 bases left between them. This CDR3 contains 15 residues. Germline V CDR1 and CDR2: LNHDA, SQIVND (reference sequence). CDR3 sequence: CASSMGRTGLATQYF. The CDR3 DNA follows: TGTGCCAGTAGTATGGGACGTACAGGGTTGGCGACCCAGTACTTC.

The V call is TRBV6-6, the J call TRBJ1-6, with D maybe TRBD1 (6 bases). V lost 0 bases, J lost 10 bases, and 13 bases lay in between. Germline loops: CDR1 MNHNY, CDR2 SVGAGI (reference sequence). This CDR3 has 15 residues. CDR3 bases: TGTGCCAGCAGTTACTCGTTCGGGGGGCAATCACCCCTCCACTTT. Translation: CASSYSFGGQSPLHF.

The genes are TRBV6-1 and TRBJ2-5, with 12 bases fitting TRBD2. Germline V CDR1 and CDR2: MNHNS, SASEGT. The CDR3 spans 15 residues. Germline trimming cut 2 bases from V and 2 bases from J; bases unmatched to any gene: 0. CDR3 region: CASSELAGGQETQYF. CDR3 sequence (DNA): TGTGCCAGCAGTGAACTAGCGGGAGGGCAAGAGACCCAGTACTTC.

The chain combines TRBV5-1 with TRBJ2-3; TRBD2 agrees at 9 bases. This CDR3 is built from 14 residues. CDR1 SGHRS and CDR2 YFSETQ come from the germline V gene. J was trimmed by 0 bases and V by 6 bases; bases with no gene match: 2. The CDR3 reads CASTTSGSTDTQYF. The CDR3 coding sequence is TGCGCCAGCACGACTAGCGGAAGCACAGATACGCAGTATTTT.